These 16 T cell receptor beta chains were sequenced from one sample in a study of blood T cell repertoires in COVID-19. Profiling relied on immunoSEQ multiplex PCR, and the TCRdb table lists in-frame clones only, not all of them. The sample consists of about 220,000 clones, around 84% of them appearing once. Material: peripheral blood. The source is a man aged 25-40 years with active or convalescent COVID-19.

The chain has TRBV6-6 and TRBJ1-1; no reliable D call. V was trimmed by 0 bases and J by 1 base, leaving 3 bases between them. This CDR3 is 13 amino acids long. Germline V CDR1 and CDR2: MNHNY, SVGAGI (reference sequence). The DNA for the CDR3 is TGTGCCAGCAGTTACTCCAGGAACACTGAAGCTTTCTTT. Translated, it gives CASSYSRNTEAFF.

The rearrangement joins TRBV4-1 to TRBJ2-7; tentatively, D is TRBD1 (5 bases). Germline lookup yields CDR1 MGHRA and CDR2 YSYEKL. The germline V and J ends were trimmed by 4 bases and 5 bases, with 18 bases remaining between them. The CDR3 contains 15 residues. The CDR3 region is CASSRTPRDGDEQYF. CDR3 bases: TGCGCCAGCAGCCGTACCCCCAGGGATGGTGACGAGCAGTACTTC.

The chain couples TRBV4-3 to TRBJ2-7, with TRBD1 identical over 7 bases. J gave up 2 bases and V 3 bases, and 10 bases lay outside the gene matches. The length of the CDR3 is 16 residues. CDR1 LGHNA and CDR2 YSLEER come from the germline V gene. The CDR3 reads CASSQDRQGHTYEQYF. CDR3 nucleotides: TGCGCCAGCAGCCAGGACCGACAGGGCCATACCTACGAGCAGTACTTC.

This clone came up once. This CDR3 is CATSDPLGTRGQSEQFF. DNA of the CDR3: TGTGCCACCAGTGATCCCCTGGGGACTAGGGGCCAGAGTGAGCAGTTCTTC. The gene calls are TRBV24-1 and TRBJ2-1; TRBD2 matches 8 bases. The CDR3 has 17 residues. Germline CDR1 is KGHDR and CDR2 is SFDVKD. After removal of 3 bases from V and 9 bases from J, the junction contained 15 bases not matched to a gene.

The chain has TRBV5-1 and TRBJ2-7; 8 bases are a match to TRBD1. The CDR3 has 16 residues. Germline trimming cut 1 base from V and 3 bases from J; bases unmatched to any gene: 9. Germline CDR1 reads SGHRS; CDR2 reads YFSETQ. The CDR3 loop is CASSLRTGSVDYEQYF. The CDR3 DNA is TGCGCCAGCAGCTTGAGGACAGGGTCGGTGGACTACGAGCAGTACTTC.

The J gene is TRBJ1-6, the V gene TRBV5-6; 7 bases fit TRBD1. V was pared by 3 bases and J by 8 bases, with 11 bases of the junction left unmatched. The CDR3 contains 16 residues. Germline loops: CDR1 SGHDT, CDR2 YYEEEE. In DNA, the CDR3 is TGTGCCAGCAGCTCGAAGACCGGGACAGCTTATTCACCCCTCCACTTT. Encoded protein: CASSSKTGTAYSPLHF.

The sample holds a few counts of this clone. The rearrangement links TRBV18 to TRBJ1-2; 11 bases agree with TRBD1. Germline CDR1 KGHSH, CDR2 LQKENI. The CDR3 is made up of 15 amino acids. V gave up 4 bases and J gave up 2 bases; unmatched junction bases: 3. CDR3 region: CASSQGTGGNYGYTF. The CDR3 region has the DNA TGTGCCAGCTCACAAGGGACAGGGGGGAACTATGGCTACACCTTC.

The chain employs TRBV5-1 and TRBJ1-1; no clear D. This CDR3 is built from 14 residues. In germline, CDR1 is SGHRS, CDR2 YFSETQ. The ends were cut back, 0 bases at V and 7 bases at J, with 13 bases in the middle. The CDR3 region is CASSLGSGKGEAFF. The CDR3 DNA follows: TGCGCCAGCAGCTTGGGGTCCGGGAAGGGTGAAGCTTTCTTT.

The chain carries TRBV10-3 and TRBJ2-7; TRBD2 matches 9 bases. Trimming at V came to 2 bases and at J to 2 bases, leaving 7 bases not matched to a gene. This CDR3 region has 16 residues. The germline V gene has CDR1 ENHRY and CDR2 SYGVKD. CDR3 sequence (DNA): TGTGCCATCAGTGAGCCTAGCGGGACGGCCACCTACGAGCAGTACTTC. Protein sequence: CAISEPSGTATYEQYF.

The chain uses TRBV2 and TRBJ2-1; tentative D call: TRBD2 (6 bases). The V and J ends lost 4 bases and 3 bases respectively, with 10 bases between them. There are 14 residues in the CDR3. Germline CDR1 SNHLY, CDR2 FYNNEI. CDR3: CASSGGRGYNEQFF. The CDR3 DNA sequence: TGTGCCAGCAGTGGCGGGCGGGGCTACAATGAGCAGTTCTTC.

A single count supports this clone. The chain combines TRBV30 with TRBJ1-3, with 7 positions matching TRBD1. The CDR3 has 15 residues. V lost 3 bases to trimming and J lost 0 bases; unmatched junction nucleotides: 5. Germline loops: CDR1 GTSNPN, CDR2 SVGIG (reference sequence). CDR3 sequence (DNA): TGTGCCTGGAGCACCCGGACAGGCTCTGGAAACACCATATATTTT. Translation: CAWSTRTGSGNTIYF.

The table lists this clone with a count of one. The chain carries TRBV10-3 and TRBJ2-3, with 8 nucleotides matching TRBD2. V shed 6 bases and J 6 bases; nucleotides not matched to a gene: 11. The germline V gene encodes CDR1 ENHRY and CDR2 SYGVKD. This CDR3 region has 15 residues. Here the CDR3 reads CAIRTSGRGADTQYF. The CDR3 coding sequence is TGTGCCATCAGAACCTCCGGGAGGGGGGCGGATACGCAGTATTTT.

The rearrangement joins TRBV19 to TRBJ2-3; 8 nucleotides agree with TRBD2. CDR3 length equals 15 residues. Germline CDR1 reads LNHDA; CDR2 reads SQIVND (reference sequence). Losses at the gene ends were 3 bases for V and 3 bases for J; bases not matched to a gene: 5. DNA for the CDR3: TGTGCCAGTAGTATCGGGAGCGGGAGAACAGATACGCAGTATTTT. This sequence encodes CASSIGSGRTDTQYF.

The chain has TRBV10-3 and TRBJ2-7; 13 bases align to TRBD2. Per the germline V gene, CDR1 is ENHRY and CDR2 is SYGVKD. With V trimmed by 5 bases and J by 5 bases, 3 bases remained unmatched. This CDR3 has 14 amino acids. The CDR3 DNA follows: TGTGCCATCAGTACGGGACTAGCGGGAAACGAGCAGTACTTC. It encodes CAISTGLAGNEQYF.

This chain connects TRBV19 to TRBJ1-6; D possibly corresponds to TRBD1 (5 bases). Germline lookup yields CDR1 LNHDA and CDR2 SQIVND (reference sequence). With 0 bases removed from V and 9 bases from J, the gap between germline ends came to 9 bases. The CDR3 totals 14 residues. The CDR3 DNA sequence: TGTGCCAGTAGTATAGATGGGGGGGGTTCACCCCTCCACTTT. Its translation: CASSIDGGGSPLHF.

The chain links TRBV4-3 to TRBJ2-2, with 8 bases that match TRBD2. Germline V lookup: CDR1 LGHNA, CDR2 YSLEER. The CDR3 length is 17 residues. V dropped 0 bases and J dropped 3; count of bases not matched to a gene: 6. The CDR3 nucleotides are TGCGCCAGCAGCCAAGATGGCGGGGGGAGGGACACCGGGGAGCTGTTTTTT. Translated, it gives CASSQDGGGRDTGELFF.